This TCR beta chain was recorded in a study of blood T cell repertoires in COVID-19. Study-wide background: Samples taken during acute and convalescent COVID-19 were collected in the United States, Italy and Spain. Nucleic acid was either cDNA or gDNA, and it came from T cells, B-cell-depleted T cells, or PBMCs.

Cohort allocation depended upon clinical history that participants reported. CDR1 is SGDLS and CDR2 is YYNGEE in the germline V gene. The CDR3 has 16 residues. The trim removed 3 bases at V and 5 bases at J, leaving 11 bases unmatched. Produced via immunoSEQ multiplex PCR; TCRdb's table is partial and in-frame only. Of some 330,000 clones listed, approximately 87% are singletons. The chain recombines TRBV9 with TRBJ2-5; TRBD2 aligns across 9 bases. The clonotype was recovered from a man aged 35-49 years in a cohort exposed to, infected with or recovered from COVID-19 (not recorded which). The sequenced sample was PBMCs or T cells enriched from blood (not recorded which). CDR3 sequence (DNA): TGTGCCAGCAGCGCAGACGGCGGGAGGGACGGGGAGACCCAGTACTTC. Translating gives CASSADGGRDGETQYF.